Included here is one T cell receptor beta chain sequence, with context. Authors' methods: It was from reference gene primer amplification that nucleated cell counts were estimated. Generated by immunoSEQ multiplex PCR, the TCRdb table keeps only in-frame clones and is missing some. D and trimming were read from the DNA, whereas the V and J calls and clone size are those reported in that table. This sample has 200,000 to 300,000 clones, with about 83% found just once. CDR1 and CDR2 (germline): MRHNA, SNTAGT. Trimming removed 6 bases from V and 8 bases from J; junction bases left unmatched: 9. There are 13 residues in the CDR3. This entry comes from a study of blood T cell repertoires in COVID-19. On the study more broadly: Sample material is recorded as cDNA or gDNA derived from T cells, B-cell-depleted T cells, or PBMCs.

The gene calls are TRBV6-4 and TRBJ1-2, with TRBD1 identical over 7 bases. The material sequenced was peripheral blood. The TCR sequence derives from a human donor in a cohort sampled during active COVID-19. The CDR3 sequence: CASSATGQGGYTF. The DNA for the CDR3 is TGTGCCAGCAGCGCGACAGGGCAGGGAGGCTACACCTTC.